Sequencing of this TCR beta chain was carried out in a study of CD8+ T cells in alopecia areata. Extraction and reverse transcription of RNA yielded cDNA as the sequencing template. Method: immunoSEQ multiplex PCR; TCRdb's copy keeps in-frame clones and lacks some. Of 130,000 or so clones listed, 86% were seen once; the top ten hold around 13%. The treatment is: oral pan-JAK inhibitor, 5-10 mg twice daily. As for this clone: Antigen unknown.

This CDR3 has 14 residues. The germline V gene encodes CDR1 SGHDT and CDR2 YYEEEE. Between the trimmed V and J ends, which lost 0 bases and 1 base, there was a span of 8 bases. Overall study findings and caveats: Under tofacitinib, numerous expanded lesional clonotypes remained detectable in scalp and blood.

The V call is TRBV5-6, the J call TRBJ2-7; D gene ambiguous. The TCR sequence derives from a human donor with alopecia areata. This material consisted of CD8+ T cells sorted from blood, taken at week 4, from a patient treated with tofacitinib. The CDR3 is CASSLVSSSYEQYF. The CDR3 DNA reads TGTGCCAGCAGCTTGGTCTCCTCTTCCTACGAGCAGTACTTC. The full variable domain, its missing parts supplied by reference TRBV5-6 and TRBJ2-7, is DAGVTQSPTHLIKTRGQQVTLRCSPKSGHDTVSWYQQALGQGPQFIFQYYEEEERQRGNFPDRFSGHQFPNYSSELNVNALLLGDSALYLCASSLVSSSYEQYFGPGTRLTVT.